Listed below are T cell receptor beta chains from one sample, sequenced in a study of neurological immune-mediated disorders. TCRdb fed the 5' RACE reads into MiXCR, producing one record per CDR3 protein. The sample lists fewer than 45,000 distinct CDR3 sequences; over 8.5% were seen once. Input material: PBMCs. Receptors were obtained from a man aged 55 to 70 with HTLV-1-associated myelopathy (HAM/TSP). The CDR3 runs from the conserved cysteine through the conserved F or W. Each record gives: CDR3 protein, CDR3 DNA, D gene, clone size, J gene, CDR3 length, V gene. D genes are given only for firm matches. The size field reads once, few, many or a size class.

CDR3 protein: CASSRARETDYNEQFF
CDR3 DNA: TGTGCCAGCAGTCGAGCGCGGGAGACGGACTACAATGAGCAGTTCTTC
D gene: TRBD2
clone size: many
J gene: TRBJ2-1
CDR3 length: 16
V gene: TRBV27

CDR3 protein: CASSVRISYEQYF
CDR3 DNA: TGTGCCAGCAGTGTCCGTATCTCCTACGAGCAGTACTTC
D gene: NA
clone size: many
J gene: TRBJ2-7
CDR3 length: 13
V gene: TRBV27

CDR3 protein: CASSGPGTGSHEQFF
CDR3 DNA: TGTGCCAGCAGTGGCCCCGGGACAGGGAGCCATGAGCAGTTCTTC
D gene: TRBD1
clone size: many
J gene: TRBJ2-1
CDR3 length: 15
V gene: TRBV25-1

CDR3 protein: CASSHTLAGLQFF
CDR3 DNA: TGTGCCAGCAGTCACACCCTAGCGGGACTCCAGTTCTTC
D gene: TRBD2
clone size: many
J gene: TRBJ2-1
CDR3 length: 13
V gene: TRBV27

CDR3 protein: CATSRDFRAVYGAGNTIYF
CDR3 DNA: TGTGCCACCAGCAGAGATTTCCGGGCGGTTTACGGGGCTGGAAACACCATATATTTT
D gene: NA
clone size: many
J gene: TRBJ1-3
CDR3 length: 19
V gene: TRBV15

CDR3 protein: CASSQEGSRVGYGYTF
CDR3 DNA: TGCGCCAGCAGCCAAGAGGGCAGCCGGGTCGGCTATGGCTACACCTTC
D gene: NA
clone size: many
J gene: TRBJ1-2
CDR3 length: 16
V gene: TRBV4-1

CDR3 protein: CASSPSRMGGGYNEQFF
CDR3 DNA: TGTGCCAGCAGCCCCAGTAGGATGGGGGGGGGGTACAATGAGCAGTTCTTC
D gene: TRBD2
clone size: many
J gene: TRBJ2-1
CDR3 length: 17
V gene: TRBV9

CDR3 protein: CASSGGQVYEQYF
CDR3 DNA: TGCGCCAGCAGCGGGGGACAGGTCTACGAGCAGTACTTC
D gene: TRBD1
clone size: many
J gene: TRBJ2-7
CDR3 length: 13
V gene: TRBV5-1

CDR3 protein: CASSLGGPTSDEQFF
CDR3 DNA: TGTGCCAGCAGCTTAGGAGGTCCGACTTCTGATGAGCAGTTCTTC
D gene: NA
clone size: once
J gene: TRBJ2-1
CDR3 length: 15
V gene: TRBV7-6

CDR3 protein: CSVPAPSGSPNEQFF
CDR3 DNA: TGCAGCGTTCCAGCGCCTAGCGGGAGCCCGAATGAGCAGTTCTTC
D gene: TRBD2
clone size: many
J gene: TRBJ2-1
CDR3 length: 15
V gene: TRBV29-1

CDR3 protein: CASSPRLENSPLHF
CDR3 DNA: TGTGCCAGCAGCCCAAGACTCGAGAATTCACCCCTCCACTTT
D gene: NA
clone size: many
J gene: TRBJ1-6
CDR3 length: 14
V gene: TRBV5-6

CDR3 protein: CSARGRTGTLVEQFF
CDR3 DNA: TGCAGTGCTAGAGGTCGGACGGGGACCCTGGTGGAGCAGTTCTTC
D gene: NA
clone size: many
J gene: TRBJ2-1
CDR3 length: 15
V gene: TRBV20-1

CDR3 protein: CASSVDPAGETQYF
CDR3 DNA: TGTGCCAGCAGCGTAGACCCAGCGGGAGAGACCCAGTACTTC
D gene: NA
clone size: many
J gene: TRBJ2-5
CDR3 length: 14
V gene: TRBV9